This TCR beta chain derives from a study of control samples from healthy donors and cancer patients. This table comes from immunoSEQ multiplex PCR, and its TCRdb copy is limited to in-frame clones, with some not included. The sample gives around 140,000 clones, 94% of which show up once; around 12% is in the top ten. V lost 1 base and J lost 5, with 9 bases in between. Germline V gene sequence: CDR1 SEHNR, CDR2 FQNEAQ (reference sequence). The CDR3 has 13 amino acids. The V gene is TRBV7-9, the J gene TRBJ2-7; the D gene could be TRBD1 or TRBD2 (6 bases each). The source of this sequence is a middle-aged man in good health. The sample comprised blood. The CDR3 here is CASSLVGGHEQYF. CDR3 nucleotides: TGTGCCAGCAGCTTAGTGGGGGGCCACGAGCAGTACTTC.